This is a list of T cell receptor beta chains from one sample in a study of blood T cells in healthy people across ages. TCRdb independently ran MiXCR on the 5' RACE reads; one entry per CDR3 protein. The sample holds almost 1 million distinct CDR3 sequences, 45% to 60% seen once. Sequenced input: blood. These receptors were collected from a woman in her fifties or sixties in good health. CDR3s include the opening cysteine and the closing phenylalanine or tryptophan. D genes are given only for firm matches. Rows give clone size only sometimes, using once, few, many, or a class for an expanded clone.

d_gene: TRBD1
v_gene: TRBV29-1
abundance: few
j_gene: TRBJ2-7
len: 12
CDR3nt: TGCAGCGGAGGACAGGGGGCCTACGAGCAGTACTTC
CDR3aa: CSGGQGAYEQYF

d_gene: NA
v_gene: TRBV3-1
abundance: NA
j_gene: TRBJ1-4
len: 15
CDR3nt: TGTGCCAGCAGCCAAATGGGGGGGGTTCGTGAAAAACTGTTTTTT
CDR3aa: CASSQMGGVREKLFF

d_gene: NA
v_gene: TRBV3-1
abundance: few
j_gene: TRBJ1-2
len: 14
CDR3nt: TGTGCCAGCAGCCAAAGTTTGGGGGACTATGGCTACACCTTC
CDR3aa: CASSQSLGDYGYTF

d_gene: TRBD1
v_gene: TRBV11-2
abundance: NA
j_gene: TRBJ2-7
len: 16
CDR3nt: TGTGCCAGCAGCTTAGCCCTCGGGACAGGGAACTACGAGCAGTACTTC
CDR3aa: CASSLALGTGNYEQYF

d_gene: NA
v_gene: TRBV4-1
abundance: many
j_gene: TRBJ1-2
len: 17
CDR3nt: TGCGCCAGCAGCCAAGATGGGTCCGGCACAGGATCGGGCGGCTACACCTTC
CDR3aa: CASSQDGSGTGSGGYTF

d_gene: NA
v_gene: TRBV7-9
abundance: many
j_gene: TRBJ2-5
len: 16
CDR3nt: TGTGCCAGCAGCTTTGGAGCGCCGGCCGGCCAAGAGACCCAGTACTTC
CDR3aa: CASSFGAPAGQETQYF

d_gene: TRBD2
v_gene: TRBV3-1
abundance: NA
j_gene: TRBJ2-7
len: 18
CDR3nt: TGTGCCAGCAGCCACCTAGCCCCCTATAGCGGGATTTCCTACGAGCAGTACTTC
CDR3aa: CASSHLAPYSGISYEQYF

d_gene: NA
v_gene: TRBV20-1
abundance: NA
j_gene: TRBJ2-4
len: 15
CDR3nt: TGCAGTGCTGCAGGGGGGGACGGAGTCCAAAACATTCAGTACTTC
CDR3aa: CSAAGGDGVQNIQYF

d_gene: NA
v_gene: TRBV6-6
abundance: NA
j_gene: TRBJ1-1
len: 13
CDR3nt: TGTGCCAGCAGACAGAGCTTGAACACTGAAGCTTTCTTT
CDR3aa: CASRQSLNTEAFF

d_gene: NA
v_gene: TRBV7-9
abundance: many
j_gene: TRBJ2-5
len: 11
CDR3nt: TGTGCCAGCAGCCCCGGGGGGACCCAGTACTTC
CDR3aa: CASSPGGTQYF

d_gene: NA
v_gene: TRBV7-2
abundance: NA
j_gene: TRBJ2-4
len: 15
CDR3nt: TGTGCCAGCTCCCCCAATAACTTAGCCAAAAACATTCAGTACTTC
CDR3aa: CASSPNNLAKNIQYF

d_gene: NA
v_gene: TRBV29-1
abundance: NA
j_gene: TRBJ2-3
len: 15
CDR3nt: TGCAGCGGATCCTTACAGGGAAGGGGAACAGATACGCAGTATTTT
CDR3aa: CSGSLQGRGTDTQYF

d_gene: TRBD1
v_gene: TRBV18
abundance: few
j_gene: TRBJ2-5
len: 15
CDR3nt: TGTGCCAGCTCACCCGCGGCGGACAGGCAAGAGACCCAGTACTTC
CDR3aa: CASSPAADRQETQYF

d_gene: TRBD1
v_gene: TRBV5-1
abundance: NA
j_gene: TRBJ1-1
len: 14
CDR3nt: TGCGCCAGCAGCATCCGACAGGGCCCCACTGAAGCTTTCTTT
CDR3aa: CASSIRQGPTEAFF

d_gene: NA
v_gene: TRBV10-1
abundance: NA
j_gene: TRBJ2-4
len: 13
CDR3nt: TGCGCCAGCAGTGAATCAGGTCATGACATTCAGTACTTC
CDR3aa: CASSESGHDIQYF

d_gene: NA
v_gene: TRBV6-1
abundance: NA
j_gene: TRBJ2-1
len: 15
CDR3nt: TGTGCCAGCAGTGAAGGGACTACCCCCTACAATGAGCAGTTCTTC
CDR3aa: CASSEGTTPYNEQFF